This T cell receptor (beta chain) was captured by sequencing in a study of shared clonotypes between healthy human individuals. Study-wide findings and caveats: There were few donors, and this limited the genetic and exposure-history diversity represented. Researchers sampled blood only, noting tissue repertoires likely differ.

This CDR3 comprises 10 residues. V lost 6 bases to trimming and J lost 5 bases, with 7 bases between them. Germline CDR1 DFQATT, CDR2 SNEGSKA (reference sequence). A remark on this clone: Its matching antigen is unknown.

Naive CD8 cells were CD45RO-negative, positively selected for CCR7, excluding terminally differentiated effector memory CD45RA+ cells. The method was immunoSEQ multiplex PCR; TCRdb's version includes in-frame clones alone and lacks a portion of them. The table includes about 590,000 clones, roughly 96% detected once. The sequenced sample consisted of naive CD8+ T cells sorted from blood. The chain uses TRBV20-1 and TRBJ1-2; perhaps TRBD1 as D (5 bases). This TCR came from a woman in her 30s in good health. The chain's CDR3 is CSAPGYGYTF. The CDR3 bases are TGCAGTGCGCCAGGGTATGGCTACACCTTC.